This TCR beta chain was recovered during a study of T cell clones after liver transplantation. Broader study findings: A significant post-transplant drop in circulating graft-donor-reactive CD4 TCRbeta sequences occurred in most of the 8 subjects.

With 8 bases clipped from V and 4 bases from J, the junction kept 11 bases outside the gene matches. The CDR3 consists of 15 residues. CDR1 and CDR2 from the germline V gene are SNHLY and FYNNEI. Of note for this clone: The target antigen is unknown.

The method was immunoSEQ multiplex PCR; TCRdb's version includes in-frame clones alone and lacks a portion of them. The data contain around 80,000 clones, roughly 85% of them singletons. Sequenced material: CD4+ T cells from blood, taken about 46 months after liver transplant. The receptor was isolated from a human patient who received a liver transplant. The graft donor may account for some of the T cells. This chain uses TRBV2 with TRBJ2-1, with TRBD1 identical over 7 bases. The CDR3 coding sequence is TGTGCCAGCGGTAATAGACAGGGCTATTACAATGAGCAGTTCTTC. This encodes CASGNRQGYYNEQFF.